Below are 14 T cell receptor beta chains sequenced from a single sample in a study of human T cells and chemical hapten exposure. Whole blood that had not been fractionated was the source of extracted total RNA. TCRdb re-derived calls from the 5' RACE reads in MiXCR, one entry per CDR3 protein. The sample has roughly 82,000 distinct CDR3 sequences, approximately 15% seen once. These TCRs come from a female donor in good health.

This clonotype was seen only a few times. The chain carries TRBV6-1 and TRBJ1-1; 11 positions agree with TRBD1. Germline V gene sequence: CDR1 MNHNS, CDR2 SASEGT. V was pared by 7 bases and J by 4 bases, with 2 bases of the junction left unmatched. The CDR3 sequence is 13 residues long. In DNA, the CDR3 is TGTGCCAGCACGGACAGGGGGCTCACTGAAGCTTTCTTT. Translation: CASTDRGLTEAFF.

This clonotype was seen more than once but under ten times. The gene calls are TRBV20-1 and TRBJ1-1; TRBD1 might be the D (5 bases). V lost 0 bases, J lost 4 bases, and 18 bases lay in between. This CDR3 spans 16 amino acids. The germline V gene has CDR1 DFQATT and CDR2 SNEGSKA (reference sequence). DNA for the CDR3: TGCAGTGCTAGAGAAGGAGGGACCCCCTCTGGCACTGAAGCTTTCTTT. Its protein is CSAREGGTPSGTEAFF.

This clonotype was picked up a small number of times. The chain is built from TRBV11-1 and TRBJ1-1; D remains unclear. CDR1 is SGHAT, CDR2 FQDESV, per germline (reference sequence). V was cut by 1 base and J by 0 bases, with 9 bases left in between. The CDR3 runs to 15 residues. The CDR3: CASSLGATMNTEAFF. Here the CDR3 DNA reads TGTGCCAGCAGCTTAGGGGCCACCATGAACACTGAAGCTTTCTTT.

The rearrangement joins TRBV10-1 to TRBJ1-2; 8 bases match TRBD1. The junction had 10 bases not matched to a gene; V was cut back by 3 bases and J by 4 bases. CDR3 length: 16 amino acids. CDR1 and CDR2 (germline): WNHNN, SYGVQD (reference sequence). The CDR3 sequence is CASSDRTGLSVYGYTF. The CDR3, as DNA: TGCGCCAGCAGTGACCGGACAGGGTTATCCGTCTATGGCTACACCTTC.

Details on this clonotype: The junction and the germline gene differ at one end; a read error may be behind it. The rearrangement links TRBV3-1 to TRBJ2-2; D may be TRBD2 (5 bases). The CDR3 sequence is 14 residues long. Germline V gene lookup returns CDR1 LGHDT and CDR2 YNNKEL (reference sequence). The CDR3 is CASSQVVSAGELIF. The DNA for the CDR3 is TGTGCCAGCAGCCAAGTGGTTAGCGCCGGGGAGCTGATTTTT.

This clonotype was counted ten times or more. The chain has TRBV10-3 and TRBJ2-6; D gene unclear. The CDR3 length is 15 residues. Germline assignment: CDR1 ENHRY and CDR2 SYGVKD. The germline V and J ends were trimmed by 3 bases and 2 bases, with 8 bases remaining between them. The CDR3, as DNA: TGTGCCATCAGTGACACTACCACTGGGGCCAACGTCCTGACTTTC. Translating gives CAISDTTTGANVLTF.

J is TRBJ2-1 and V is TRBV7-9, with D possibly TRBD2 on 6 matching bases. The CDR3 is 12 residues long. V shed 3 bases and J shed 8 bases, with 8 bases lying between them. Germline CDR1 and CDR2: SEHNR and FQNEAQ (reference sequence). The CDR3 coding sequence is TGTGCCAGCAGCTTTTGGAGGGATGAGCAGTTCTTC. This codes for CASSFWRDEQFF.

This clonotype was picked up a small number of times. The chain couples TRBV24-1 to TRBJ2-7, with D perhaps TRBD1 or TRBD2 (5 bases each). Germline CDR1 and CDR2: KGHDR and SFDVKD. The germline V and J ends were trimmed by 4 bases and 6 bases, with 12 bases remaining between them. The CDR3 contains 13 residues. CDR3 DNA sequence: TGTGCCACCAGTGAACCCCGGGGCGGCGAGCAGTACTTC. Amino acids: CATSEPRGGEQYF.

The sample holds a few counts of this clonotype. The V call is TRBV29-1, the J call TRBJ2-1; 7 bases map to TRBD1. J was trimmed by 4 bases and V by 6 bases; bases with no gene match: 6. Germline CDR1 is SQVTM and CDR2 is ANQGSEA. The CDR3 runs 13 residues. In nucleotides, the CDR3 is TGCAGCGTACGAGGGGGCCTATACAATGAGCAGTTCTTC. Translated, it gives CSVRGGLYNEQFF.

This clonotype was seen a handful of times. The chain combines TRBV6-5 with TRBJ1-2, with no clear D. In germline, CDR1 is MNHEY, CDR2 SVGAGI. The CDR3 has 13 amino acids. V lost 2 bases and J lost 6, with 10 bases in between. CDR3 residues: CASSYGVRDGYTF. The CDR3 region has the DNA TGTGCCAGCAGTTACGGGGTGCGAGATGGCTACACCTTC.

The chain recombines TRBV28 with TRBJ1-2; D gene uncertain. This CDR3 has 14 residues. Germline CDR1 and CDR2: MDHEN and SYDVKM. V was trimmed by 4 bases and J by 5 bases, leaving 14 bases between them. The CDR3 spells CASSSEGGPYGYTF. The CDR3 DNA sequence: TGTGCCAGCAGTTCAGAGGGTGGGCCTTATGGCTACACCTTC.

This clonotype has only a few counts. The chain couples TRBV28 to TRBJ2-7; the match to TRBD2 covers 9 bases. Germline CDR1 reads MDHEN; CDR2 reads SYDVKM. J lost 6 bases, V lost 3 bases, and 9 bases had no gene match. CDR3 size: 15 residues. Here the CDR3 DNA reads TGTGCCAGCAGTTTCCGGGGACTAGCCCAAGGCGAGCAGTACTTC. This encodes CASSFRGLAQGEQYF.

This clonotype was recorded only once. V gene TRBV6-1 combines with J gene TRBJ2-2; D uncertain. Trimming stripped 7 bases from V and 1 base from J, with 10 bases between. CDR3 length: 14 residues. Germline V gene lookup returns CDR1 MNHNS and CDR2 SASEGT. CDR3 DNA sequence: TGTGCCAGCACCTCCAGGCAGAACACCGGGGAGCTGTTTTTT. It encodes CASTSRQNTGELFF.

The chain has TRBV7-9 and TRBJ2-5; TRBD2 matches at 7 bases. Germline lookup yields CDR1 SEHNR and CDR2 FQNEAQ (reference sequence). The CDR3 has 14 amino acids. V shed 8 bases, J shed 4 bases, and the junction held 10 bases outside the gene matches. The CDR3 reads CASQSRGLRETQYF. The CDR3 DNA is TGTGCCAGCCAGAGTCGGGGACTAAGAGAGACCCAGTACTTC.